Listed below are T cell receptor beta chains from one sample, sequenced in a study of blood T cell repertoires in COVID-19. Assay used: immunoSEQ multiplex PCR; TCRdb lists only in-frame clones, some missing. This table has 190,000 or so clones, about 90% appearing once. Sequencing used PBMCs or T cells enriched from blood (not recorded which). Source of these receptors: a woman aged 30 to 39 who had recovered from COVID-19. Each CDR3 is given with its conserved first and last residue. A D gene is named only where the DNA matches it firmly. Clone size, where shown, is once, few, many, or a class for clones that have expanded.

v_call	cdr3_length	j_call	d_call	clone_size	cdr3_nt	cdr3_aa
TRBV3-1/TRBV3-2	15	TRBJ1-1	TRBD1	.	TGTGCCAGCAGTAAGGACAGGGGGAGAGGGGGTGAAGCTTTCTTT	CASSKDRGRGGEAFF
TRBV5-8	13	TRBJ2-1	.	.	TGTGCCAGCAGCTTGGATGGTCTGAGTGAGCAGTTCTTC	CASSLDGLSEQFF
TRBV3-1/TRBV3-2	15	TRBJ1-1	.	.	TGTGCCAGCAGCCCGAGGACAGCCGAGAACACTGAAGCTTTCTTT	CASSPRTAENTEAFF
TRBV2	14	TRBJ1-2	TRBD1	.	TGTGCCAGCAGTGATACAGGGGGTTCCTATGGCTACACCTTC	CASSDTGGSYGYTF
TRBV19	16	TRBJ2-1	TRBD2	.	TGTGCCAGTAGCCGGAAGGGACTAGCGGGAGAAAATGAGCAGTTCTTC	CASSRKGLAGENEQFF
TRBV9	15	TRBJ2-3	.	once	TGTGCCAGCAGCGTATCGTGGGGGAGGACAGATACGCAGTATTTT	CASSVSWGRTDTQYF
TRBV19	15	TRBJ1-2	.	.	TGTGCCAGTAGTATCAGCAAGGGAGCTAACTATGGCTACACCTTC	CASSISKGANYGYTF
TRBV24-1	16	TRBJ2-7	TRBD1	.	TGTGCCACCAGTGAAACGGGGACAGGGGGGACCTACGAGCAGTACTTC	CATSETGTGGTYEQYF
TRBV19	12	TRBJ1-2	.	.	TGTGCCAGTGAGGGGGTTAACTATGGCTACACCTTC	CASEGVNYGYTF
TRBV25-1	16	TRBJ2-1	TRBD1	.	TGTGCCAGCGACGCCGGGACAGGGTATTCAGAGAATGAGCAGTTCTTC	CASDAGTGYSENEQFF
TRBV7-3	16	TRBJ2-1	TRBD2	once	TGTGCCAGCAGCTTAGGTCCGCGGGAGGGGCTTAATGAGCAGTTCTTC	CASSLGPREGLNEQFF
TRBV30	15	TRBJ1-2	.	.	TGTGCCTGGAGTGTTTCGGTTTTCGCAGGGGACGGCTACACCTTC	CAWSVSVFAGDGYTF
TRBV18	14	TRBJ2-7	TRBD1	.	TGTGCCAGCTCCCTTGGACAGGGCTCCTACGAGCAGTACTTC	CASSLGQGSYEQYF
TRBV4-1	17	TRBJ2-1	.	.	TGCGCCAGCAGCCAGTATCTCCCGGGATCCTCCTACAATGAGCAGTTCTTC	CASSQYLPGSSYNEQFF
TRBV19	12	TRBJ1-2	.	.	TGTGCCAGCCTAAGGGGTGCCTATGGCTACACCTTC	CASLRGAYGYTF
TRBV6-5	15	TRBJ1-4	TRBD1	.	TGTGCCAGCAGTTATACGGGACAGATTAATGAAAAACTGTTTTTT	CASSYTGQINEKLFF
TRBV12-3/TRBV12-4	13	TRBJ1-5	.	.	TGTGCCAGCAGGGACAGCCACAATCAGCCCCAGCATTTT	CASRDSHNQPQHF
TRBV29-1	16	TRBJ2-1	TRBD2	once	TGCAGCGTTGTTCCCTTTAGCGGGAGGGCATACAATGAGCAGTTCTTC	CSVVPFSGRAYNEQFF
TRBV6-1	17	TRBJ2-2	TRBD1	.	TGTGCCAGCAGTGTACGAGCCGGGACAGGGCGCACCGGGGAGCTGTTTTTT	CASSVRAGTGRTGELFF
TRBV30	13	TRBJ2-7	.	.	TGTGCCTGGACCACGGGGTGGGCCTACGAGCAGTACTTC	CAWTTGWAYEQYF
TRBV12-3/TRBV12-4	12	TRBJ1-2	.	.	TGTGCCAGCAGTCAAGGGGGATTTGGCTACACCTTC	CASSQGGFGYTF
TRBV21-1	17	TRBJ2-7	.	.	TGTGCCAGCAGCAAAGCGCTTTCTAGGACAGCCGACTACGAGCAGTACTTC	CASSKALSRTADYEQYF
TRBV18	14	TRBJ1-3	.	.	TGTGCCAGCTCACCACCGGCCGGGAGAAACACCATATATTTT	CASSPPAGRNTIYF
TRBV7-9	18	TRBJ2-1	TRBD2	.	TGTGCCAGCAGCCCAGGGAGCCTAGCGGGGGGAGCCTACAATGAGCAGTTCTTC	CASSPGSLAGGAYNEQFF
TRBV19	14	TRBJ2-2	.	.	TGTGCCAGTACGGAGGGATCGAACACCGGGGAGCTGTTTTTT	CASTEGSNTGELFF
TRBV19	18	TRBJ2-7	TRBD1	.	TGTGCCAGTAGTATAGATCTGGGGTCGGCAGGGGGATTCTACGAGCAGTACTTC	CASSIDLGSAGGFYEQYF
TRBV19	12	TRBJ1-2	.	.	TGTGCCAGTAGTCCCAGGGCCAATGGCTACACCTTC	CASSPRANGYTF
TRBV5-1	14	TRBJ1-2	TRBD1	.	TGCGCCAGCAGCTTGGAAACAGGGGACTATGGCTACACCTTC	CASSLETGDYGYTF
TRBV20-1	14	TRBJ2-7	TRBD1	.	TGCAGTGCTAGTTATACCAGGGGGACCTACGAGCAGTACTTC	CSASYTRGTYEQYF
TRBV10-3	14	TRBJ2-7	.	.	TGTGCCATCAGATTGGACTTGAGCTCCTACGAGCAGTACTTC	CAIRLDLSSYEQYF
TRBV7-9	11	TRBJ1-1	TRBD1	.	TGTGCCAGCAGCTACAGGGGATGGACTTTCTTT	CASSYRGWTFF
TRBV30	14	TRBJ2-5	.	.	TGTGCCTGGAGTGTGGGCCACGATCAAGAGACCCAGTACTTC	CAWSVGHDQETQYF
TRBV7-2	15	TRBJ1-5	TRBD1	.	TGTGCCAGCAGCTTAGACAGGGGGCAAGAACAGCCCCAGCATTTT	CASSLDRGQEQPQHF
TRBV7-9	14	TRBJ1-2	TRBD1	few	TGTGCCAGCAGCTTAGGGTCGGGGACAGATGGCTACACCTTC	CASSLGSGTDGYTF
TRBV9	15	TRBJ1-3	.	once	TGTGCCAGCAGCGTAGATCCTAGCTCTGGAAACACCATATATTTT	CASSVDPSSGNTIYF
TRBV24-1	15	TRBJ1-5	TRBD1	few	TGTGCCACCAGTGATCCGACAGGGGGCGGACAGCCCCAGCATTTT	CATSDPTGGGQPQHF
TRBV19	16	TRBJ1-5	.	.	TGTGCCAGTAGTATTTTTGGGAGGGACAGCAATCAGCCCCAGCATTTT	CASSIFGRDSNQPQHF
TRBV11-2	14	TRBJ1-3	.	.	TGTGCCAGCAGCTTAGGAGGCTCTGGAAACACCATATATTTT	CASSLGGSGNTIYF
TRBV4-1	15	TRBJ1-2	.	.	TGCGCCAGCAGCCAAGAGGCGGCAAGCAACTATGGCTACACCTTC	CASSQEAASNYGYTF
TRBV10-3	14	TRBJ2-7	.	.	TGTGCCATCAGTGAGTCGACTAGCTCCTACGAGCAGTACTTC	CAISESTSSYEQYF
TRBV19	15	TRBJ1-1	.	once	TGTGCCAGTAGTATTTGGGGCAGGCGGAACACTGAAGCTTTCTTT	CASSIWGRRNTEAFF
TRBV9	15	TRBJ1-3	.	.	TGTGCCAGCAGCGTAGGACATAGCGAGGGAAACACCATATATTTT	CASSVGHSEGNTIYF
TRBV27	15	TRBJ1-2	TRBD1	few	TGTGCCAGCAGTCTAAAACCCGACAGGGGACGGGGCTACACCTTC	CASSLKPDRGRGYTF
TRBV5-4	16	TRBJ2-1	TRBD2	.	TGTGCCAGCAGCTTGGGTAGCGGGGGGGACCACAATGAGCAGTTCTTC	CASSLGSGGDHNEQFF
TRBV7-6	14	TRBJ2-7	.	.	TGTGCCAGCAGCTTAGATGGGGAGCTGGTCGAGCAGTACTTC	CASSLDGELVEQYF
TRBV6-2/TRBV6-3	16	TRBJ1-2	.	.	TGTGCCAGCAGTTACTCTAAAACGGACAGAGCCTATGGCTACACCTTC	CASSYSKTDRAYGYTF
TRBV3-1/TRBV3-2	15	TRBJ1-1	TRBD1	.	TGTGCCAGCAGCCAAGTTAACAGGGGGCTCTCTGAAGCTTTCTTT	CASSQVNRGLSEAFF
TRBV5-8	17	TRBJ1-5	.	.	TGTGCCAGCAGCTCGGGGTTGGGCCAGGGGATGGATCAGCCCCAGCATTTT	CASSSGLGQGMDQPQHF
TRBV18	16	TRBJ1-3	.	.	TGTGCCAGCTCACCACCGGGCAGGAACCTAGGAAACACCATATATTTT	CASSPPGRNLGNTIYF
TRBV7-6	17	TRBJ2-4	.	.	TGTGCCAGCAGCCCTAATGCGGTGAGGGTAGCCAAAAACATTCAGTACTTC	CASSPNAVRVAKNIQYF
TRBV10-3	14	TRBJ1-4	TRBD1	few	TGTGCCACCTCAACGACAGGGACAGGGGGAAAACTGTTTTTT	CATSTTGTGGKLFF
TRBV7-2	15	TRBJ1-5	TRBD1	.	TGTGCCAGCAGCTTAGCGTGGACAGGGAATCAGCCCCAGCATTTT	CASSLAWTGNQPQHF
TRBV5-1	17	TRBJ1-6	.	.	TGCGCCAGCAGCTTGAACTCCTGGAGCTCCTATAATTCACCCCTCCACTTT	CASSLNSWSSYNSPLHF